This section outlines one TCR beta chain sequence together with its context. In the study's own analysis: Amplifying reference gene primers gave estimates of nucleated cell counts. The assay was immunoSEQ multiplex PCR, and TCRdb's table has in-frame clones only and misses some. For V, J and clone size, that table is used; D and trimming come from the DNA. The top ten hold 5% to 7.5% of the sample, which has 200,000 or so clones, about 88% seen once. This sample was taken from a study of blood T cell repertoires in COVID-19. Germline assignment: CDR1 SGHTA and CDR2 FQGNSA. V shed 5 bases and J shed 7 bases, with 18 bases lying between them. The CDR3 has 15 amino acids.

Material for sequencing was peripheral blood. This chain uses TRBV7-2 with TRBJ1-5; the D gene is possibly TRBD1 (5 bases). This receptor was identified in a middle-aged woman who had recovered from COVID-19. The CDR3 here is CASSLSFGGSQPQHF. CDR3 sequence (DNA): TGTGCCAGCAGCCTCTCCTTCGGGGGAAGCCAGCCCCAGCATTTT.